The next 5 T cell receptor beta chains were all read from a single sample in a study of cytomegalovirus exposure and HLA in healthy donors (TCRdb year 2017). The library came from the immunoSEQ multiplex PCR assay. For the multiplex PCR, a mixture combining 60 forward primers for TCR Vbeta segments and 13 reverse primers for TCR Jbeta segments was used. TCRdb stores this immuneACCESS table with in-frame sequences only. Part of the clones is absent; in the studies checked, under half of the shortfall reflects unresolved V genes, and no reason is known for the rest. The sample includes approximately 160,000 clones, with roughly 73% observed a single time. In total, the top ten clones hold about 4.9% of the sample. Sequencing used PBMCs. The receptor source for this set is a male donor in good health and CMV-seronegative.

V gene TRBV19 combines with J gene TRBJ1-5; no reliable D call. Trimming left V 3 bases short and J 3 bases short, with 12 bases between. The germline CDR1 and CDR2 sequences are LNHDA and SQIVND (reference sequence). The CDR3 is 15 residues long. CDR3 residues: CASSISGGVNQPQHF. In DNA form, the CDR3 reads TGTGCCAGTAGTATCTCCGGAGGAGTCAATCAGCCCCAGCATTTT.

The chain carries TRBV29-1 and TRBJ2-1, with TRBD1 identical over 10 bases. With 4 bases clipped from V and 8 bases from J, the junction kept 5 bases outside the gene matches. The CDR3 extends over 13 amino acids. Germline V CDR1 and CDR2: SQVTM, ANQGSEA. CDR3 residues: CSVAGTGVDEQFF. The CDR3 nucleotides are TGCAGCGTTGCCGGGACAGGGGTCGATGAGCAGTTCTTC.

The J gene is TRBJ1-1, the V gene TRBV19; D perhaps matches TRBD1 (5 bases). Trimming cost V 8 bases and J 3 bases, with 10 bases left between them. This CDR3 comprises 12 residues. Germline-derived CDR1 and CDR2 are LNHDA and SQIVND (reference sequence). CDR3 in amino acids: CASQIGDTEAFF. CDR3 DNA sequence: TGTGCCAGTCAGATAGGGGACACTGAAGCTTTCTTT.

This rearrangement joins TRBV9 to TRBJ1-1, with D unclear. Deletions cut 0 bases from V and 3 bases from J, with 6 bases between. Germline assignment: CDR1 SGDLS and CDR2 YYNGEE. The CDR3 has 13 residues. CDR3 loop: CASSVALYTEAFF. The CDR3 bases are TGTGCCAGCAGCGTAGCTCTGTACACTGAAGCTTTCTTT. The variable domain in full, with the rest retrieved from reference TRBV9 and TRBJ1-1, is DSGVTQTPKHLITATGQRVTLRCSPRSGDLSVYWYQQSLDQGLQFLIQYYNGEERAKGNILERFSAQQFPDLHSELNLSSLELGDSALYFCASSVALYTEAFFGQGTRLTVV.

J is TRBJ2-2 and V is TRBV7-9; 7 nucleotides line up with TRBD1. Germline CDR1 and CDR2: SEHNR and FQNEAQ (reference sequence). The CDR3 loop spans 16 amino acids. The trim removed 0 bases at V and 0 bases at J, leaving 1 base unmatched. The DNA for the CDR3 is TGTGCCAGCAGCTTAGCGCAGGGGGCGAACACCGGGGAGCTGTTTTTT. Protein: CASSLAQGANTGELFF.